This TCR beta chain is drawn from a study of CD8 T cells in ankylosing spondylitis. Broader study findings: Some of the motif variants had earlier been found in reactive arthritis patients' fluid and blood. One TCR beta motif, made up of roughly 8 highly homologous variants, appeared characteristic of ankylosing spondylitis blood.

The CDR3 contains 16 residues. The trim removed 6 bases at V and 3 bases at J, leaving 8 bases unmatched. CDR1 and CDR2 (germline): ENHRY, SYGVKD. Quantitative 5'-RACE with molecular barcodes produced the TCR beta libraries. One entry per CDR3 protein, called by TCRdb with MiXCR from the 5' RACE reads. The sample includes some 290,000 distinct CDR3 sequences, about 20% of them seen just once. Concerning this clonotype: The antigen is unknown.

The chain combines TRBV10-3 with TRBJ2-2; 9 bases align to TRBD1. The receptor was isolated from a male donor with ankylosing spondylitis or in good health (not recorded which). The sample taken for sequencing was blood, either unsorted or a sorted T cell fraction (not recorded which). The CDR3 sequence is CAIRPSGQGDTGELFF. The CDR3 nucleotides are TGTGCCATCAGACCCTCGGGACAGGGAGACACCGGGGAGCTGTTTTTT.